One sample yielded the 5 T cell receptor beta chains listed below, sequenced in a study of shared clonotypes between healthy human individuals. The method was immunoSEQ multiplex PCR; TCRdb's version includes in-frame clones alone and lacks a portion of them. The sample consists of around 1.1 million clones, around 78% of them appearing once. Sequencing was done on a sample of memory CD4+ T cells from PBMCs. Subset indicated: CD45RA-negative fraction. The receptors were sampled from a man aged 18-30 years in good health. Some clones in this sample may be carry-over from other donors' samples.

The V gene is TRBV6-1, the J gene TRBJ2-3; no clear D gene. The CDR3 extends over 12 amino acids. V was cut by 7 bases and J by 5 bases, with 10 bases left in between. Germline CDR1 MNHNS, CDR2 SASEGT. The CDR3 spells CASTTRVDTQYF. Written as DNA, the CDR3 is TGTGCCAGCACTACACGGGTAGATACGCAGTATTTT.

The genes are TRBV10-3 and TRBJ2-7, with a possible D match to TRBD2 (5 bases). The CDR3 is 14 residues long. Germline CDR1 reads ENHRY; CDR2 reads SYGVKD. Between the trimmed V and J ends, which lost 4 bases and 2 bases, there was a span of 12 bases. DNA for the CDR3: TGTGCCATCAGTGCTTCAACGGGAACCTACGAGCAGTACTTC. It yields the protein CAISASTGTYEQYF.

Of note for this clone: A much larger clone differs by one base, so this may be a read error. Other nucleotide sequences in the sample specify the same CDR3. The V call is TRBV29-1, the J call TRBJ2-3; no clear D gene. V lost 8 bases and J lost 2, with 5 bases in between. Per the germline V gene, CDR1 is SQVTM and CDR2 is ANQGSEA. The CDR3 runs to 10 residues. CDR3 in DNA: TGCAGCAGTGACACAGATACGCAGTATTTT. Its protein product is CSSDTDTQYF.

This clone was recorded many times. The chain joins TRBV18 to TRBJ2-5, with 7 nucleotides matching TRBD1. V lost 5 bases and J lost 5; bases outside the gene matches: 11. CDR3 length: 15 amino acids. Per germline, CDR1 KGHSH and CDR2 LQKENI. CDR3 sequence (DNA): TGTGCCAGCTCAACACGACAGGGCCAAGGGGAGACCCAGTACTTC. It codes for CASSTRQGQGETQYF.

The chain uses TRBV6-5 and TRBJ2-1; 10 positions agree with TRBD2. CDR3 length: 14 residues. V lost 3 bases and J lost 7; bases outside the gene matches: 3. Per the germline V gene, CDR1 is MNHEY and CDR2 is SVGAGI. The CDR3 bases are TGTGCCAGCAGTTATAGCGGGAGGATTAATGAGCAGTTCTTC. This codes for CASSYSGRINEQFF.